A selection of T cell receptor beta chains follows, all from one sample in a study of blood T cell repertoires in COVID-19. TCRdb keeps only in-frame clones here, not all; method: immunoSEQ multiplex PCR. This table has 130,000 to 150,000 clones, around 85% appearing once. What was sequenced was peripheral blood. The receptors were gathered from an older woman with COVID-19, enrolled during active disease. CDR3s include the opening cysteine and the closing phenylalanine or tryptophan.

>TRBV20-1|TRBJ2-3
CSASVSGPRGTQYF
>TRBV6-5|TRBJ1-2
CASSLTGADINYGYTF
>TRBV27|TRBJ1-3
CASSLHVRGDTIYF
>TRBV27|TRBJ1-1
CASSGPRGLMTTAFF
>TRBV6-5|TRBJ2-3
CASGIETDTQYF
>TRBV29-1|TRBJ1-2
CSVVTGVYGYTF
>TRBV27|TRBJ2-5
CASSFSSGGETQYF
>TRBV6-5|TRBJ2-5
CASSSPGGRETQYF
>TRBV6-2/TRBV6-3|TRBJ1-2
CASSYAGGSGYTF
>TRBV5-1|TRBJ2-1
CASRARASGSDEQFF
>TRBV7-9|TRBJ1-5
CASSLSTGANQPQHF
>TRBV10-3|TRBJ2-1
CAISVQAETYNEQFF
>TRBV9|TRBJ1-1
CASSVGGVRTEAFF
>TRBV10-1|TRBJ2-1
CASSGTGLAGARNEQFF
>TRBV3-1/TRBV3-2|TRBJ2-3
CASSQDRGDTQYF
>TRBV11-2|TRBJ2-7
CASSFTDSSYEQYF
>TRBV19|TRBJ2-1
CASSIAGGLSDEQFF
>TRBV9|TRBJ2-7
CASSVGGLSSYEQYF
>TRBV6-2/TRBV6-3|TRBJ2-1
CASSYSRLAGSNEQFF
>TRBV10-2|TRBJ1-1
CASSELGQGLTEAFF
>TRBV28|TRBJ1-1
CASSPQGRNNAEAFF
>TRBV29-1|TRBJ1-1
CSVETGTEAFF
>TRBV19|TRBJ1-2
CASSRRQGAFGGYTF
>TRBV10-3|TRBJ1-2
CAISGDRGANYGYTF
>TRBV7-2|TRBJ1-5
CASSLAYGAQQPQHF
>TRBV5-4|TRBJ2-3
CASSLAGGAQDTQYF
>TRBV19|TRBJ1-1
CATDYSMTEAFF
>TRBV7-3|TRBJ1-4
CASSRRARGNEKLFF
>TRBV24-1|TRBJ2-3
CATSGGQGEGTDTQYF
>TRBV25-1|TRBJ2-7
CASSANLAGSSYEQYF
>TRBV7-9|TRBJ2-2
CASSRNTGENTGELFF
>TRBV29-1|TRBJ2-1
CSVELAGAYNEQFF
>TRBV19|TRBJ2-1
CATRRGREFF
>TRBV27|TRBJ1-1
CASSLPGSGEAFF
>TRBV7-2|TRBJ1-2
CASSLERGVGYGYTF
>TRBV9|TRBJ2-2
CASSVEGFNTGELFF
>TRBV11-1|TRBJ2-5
CASSSPRGVIQETQYF
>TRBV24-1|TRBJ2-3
CATSDPWEEGRSTDTQYF
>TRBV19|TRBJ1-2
CASSGQSLDNYGYTF
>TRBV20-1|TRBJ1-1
CSASGTVGAFF
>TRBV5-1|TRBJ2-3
CASSLAASTDTQYF
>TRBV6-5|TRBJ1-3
CASSSDAGAGNTIYF
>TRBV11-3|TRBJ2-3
CASSASGGTDTQYF